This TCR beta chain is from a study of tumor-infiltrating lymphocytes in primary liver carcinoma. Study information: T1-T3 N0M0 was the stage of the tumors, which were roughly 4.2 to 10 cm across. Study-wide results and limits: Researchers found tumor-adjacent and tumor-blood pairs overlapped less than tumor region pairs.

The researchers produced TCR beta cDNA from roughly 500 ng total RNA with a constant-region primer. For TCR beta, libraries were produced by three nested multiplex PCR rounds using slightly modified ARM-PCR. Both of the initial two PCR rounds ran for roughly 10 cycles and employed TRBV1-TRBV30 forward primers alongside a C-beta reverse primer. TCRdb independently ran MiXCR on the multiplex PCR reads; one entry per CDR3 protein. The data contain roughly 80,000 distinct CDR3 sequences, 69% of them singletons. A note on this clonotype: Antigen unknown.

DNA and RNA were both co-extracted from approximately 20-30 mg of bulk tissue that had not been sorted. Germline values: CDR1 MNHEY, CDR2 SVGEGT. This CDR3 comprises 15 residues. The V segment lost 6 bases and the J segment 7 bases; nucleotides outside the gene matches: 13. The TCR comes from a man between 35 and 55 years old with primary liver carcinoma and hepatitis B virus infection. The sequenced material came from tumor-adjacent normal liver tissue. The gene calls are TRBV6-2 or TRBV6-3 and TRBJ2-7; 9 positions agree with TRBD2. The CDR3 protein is CASSTPTSGGCEQYF. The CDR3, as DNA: TGTGCCAGCAGCACTCCGACTAGCGGAGGGTGTGAGCAGTACTTC.